In this sample, the clone carrying this T cell receptor (beta chain) turned up a few times. Regions amplified from RNA transcripts were the TCR beta CDR3 regions. Researchers ran a first-round RT-PCR on the TCR CDR3 using the HTBI primer set. TCRdb re-derived calls from the multiplex PCR reads in MiXCR, one entry per CDR3 protein. The sample consists of hundreds of thousands of distinct CDR3 sequences, 22% of them appearing once. These data are taken from a study of T cells in Graves' hyperthyroidism and ophthalmopathy. This clonotype was sampled from a woman in her seventies with Graves' ophthalmopathy. Sequencing was done on a sample of blood.

The CDR3 DNA is TGTGCCAGCAGTTACCGGACAGGGGGAAGCGGCTACACCTTC. Encoded protein: CASSYRTGGSGYTF. V gene TRBV6-6 combines with J gene TRBJ1-2; the match to TRBD1 covers 10 bases. CDR3 size: 14 residues. Germline-derived CDR1 and CDR2 are MNHNY and SVGAGI (reference sequence). V gave up 2 bases and J gave up 8 bases; unmatched junction bases: 5.